The 14 T cell receptor beta chains given below trace back to one sample, sequenced in a study of T cell repertoires in cytomegalovirus infection. TCRdb independently ran MiXCR on the reads; one entry per CDR3 protein. In the table there are about 180,000 distinct CDR3 sequences, approximately 18% of which are singletons. The sequencing sample was made of CD8+ T cells from PBMCs. The source of these receptors is a human donor in good health (CMV status not recorded). Some clones in this sample may be carry-over from other donors' samples.

The chain links TRBV15 to TRBJ1-1; no reliable D call. The CDR3 loop spans 13 amino acids. Germline CDR1 LNHNV, CDR2 YYDKDF (reference sequence). The ends were cut back, 3 bases at V and 4 bases at J, with 9 bases in the middle. Written as DNA, the CDR3 is TGTGCCACCAGCAGGGGTGAATTCACTGAAGCTTTCTTT. Translation: CATSRGEFTEAFF.

This clonotype was seen many times. This sequence joins TRBV2 and TRBJ1-4, with D unclear. The CDR3 length is 15 residues. Germline V gene lookup returns CDR1 SNHLY and CDR2 FYNNEI. V lost 6 bases and J 0 bases, leaving 11 bases between the germline ends. The CDR3 coding sequence is TGTGCCAGCAGGCCCTTTTCCACAACTAATGAAAAACTGTTTTTT. As protein: CASRPFSTTNEKLFF.

The chain carries TRBV28 and TRBJ1-2; the D is unclear. CDR1 and CDR2 from the germline V gene are MDHEN and SYDVKM. The CDR3 has 15 amino acids. The V end lost 6 bases, the J end lost 8 bases, and 22 bases lay between the germline ends. The CDR3: CASSLKEFPRRGYTF. The DNA of the CDR3 is TGTGCCAGCAGCCTAAAGGAGTTTCCACGACGGGGCTACACCTTC.

As to this clonotype: This may stem from a read error, because a much larger clone lies one nucleotide away. The J gene is TRBJ2-7, the V gene TRBV7-2; no definite D call. Germline CDR1 is SGHTA and CDR2 is FQGNSA. Trimming left V 6 bases short and J 6 bases short, with 12 bases between. The CDR3 has 12 amino acids. The CDR3 DNA reads as TGTGCCAGCAGTGCCAATCTCGGCGAGCAGTACTTC. Translation: CASSANLGEQYF.

This sequence joins TRBV25-1 and TRBJ2-1; no firm D call. Trimming shortened V by 4 bases and J by 2 bases, and 9 bases separated the two germline ends. This CDR3 is 14 amino acids long. Germline CDR1 and CDR2: MGHDK and SYGVNS. The CDR3 here is CASSGLRTYNEQFF. The CDR3, as DNA: TGTGCCAGCAGTGGGTTGAGGACCTACAATGAGCAGTTCTTC.

The gene calls are TRBV7-2 and TRBJ1-4, with a tentative D call TRBD1 (5 bases). V lost 5 bases and J 8 bases, leaving 21 bases between the germline ends. There are 16 residues in the CDR3. Germline CDR1 SGHTA, CDR2 FQGNSA. The CDR3 DNA is TGTGCCAGCAGCATATCGCGGTCCAGGGTGGGAGAAAAACTGTTTTTT. Translated: CASSISRSRVGEKLFF. The whole variable domain, filled in from reference TRBV7-2 and TRBJ1-4, reads GAGVSQSPSNKVTEKGKDVELRCDPISGHTALYWYRQSLGQGLEFLIYFQGNSAPDKSGLPSDRFSAERTGGSVSTLTIQRTQQEDSAVYLCASSISRSRVGEKLFFGSGTQLSVL.

The chain joins TRBV6-5 to TRBJ1-2, with TRBD1 matching 10 bases. Germline V gene lookup returns CDR1 MNHEY and CDR2 SVGAGI. Trimming at V came to 6 bases and at J to 7 bases, leaving 8 bases not matched to a gene. This CDR3 is built from 14 residues. The CDR3 reads CASRMTGGASGYTF. Here the CDR3 DNA reads TGTGCCAGCAGAATGACAGGGGGCGCGAGTGGCTACACCTTC.

A few counts support this clonotype. The chain joins TRBV4-3 to TRBJ1-1, with D hard to call. The CDR3 has 17 residues. CDR1 is LGHNA and CDR2 is YSLEER in the germline V gene. Trimming removed 0 bases at V and 1 base at J, with 15 bases between. CDR3 region: CASSQDVNLNPNTEAFF. CDR3 coding DNA: TGCGCCAGCAGCCAAGATGTGAACCTAAACCCGAACACTGAAGCTTTCTTT.

This clonotype was counted a few times. The rearrangement joins TRBV12-3 or TRBV12-4 to TRBJ2-7; TRBD2 is a possible D gene (6 bases). This CDR3 has 15 amino acids. Trimming cost V 5 bases and J 3 bases, with 17 bases left between them. The CDR3 DNA reads as TGTGCCAGCAGTCCGATGGGGAGGCCCAACTACGAGCAGTACTTC. It yields the protein CASSPMGRPNYEQYF.

Regarding this clonotype: The junction shows a germline mismatch at one end, possibly a read error. V is TRBV6-2 or TRBV6-3 and J is TRBJ2-2; the match to TRBD2 covers 9 bases. Germline CDR1 and CDR2: MNHEY and SVGEGT. The CDR3 contains 17 residues. The CDR3 nucleotides read TGTGACAGCAACCCTGAGGTAGCGGGGGCCTACACCGGGGAGCTGTTTTTT. Translating gives CDSNPEVAGAYTGELFF.

This clonotype was observed a handful of times. The CDR3 sequence is CASSDWMQYF. CDR3 nucleotide sequence: TGTGCCAGCAGTGACTGGATGCAGTACTTC. This chain connects TRBV2 to TRBJ2-7; D call uncertain. The CDR3 contains 10 residues. V was trimmed by 3 bases and J by 9 bases, leaving 6 bases between them. Per the germline V gene, CDR1 is SNHLY and CDR2 is FYNNEI.

The chain employs TRBV20-1 and TRBJ2-7, with 10 bases that match TRBD1. Germline values: CDR1 DFQATT, CDR2 SNEGSKA (reference sequence). Trimming took 5 bases from V and 4 from J; bases not matched to a gene: 8. This CDR3 region has 14 residues. The CDR3 DNA follows: TGCAGTGCTCCGGACAGGGGGAGGTTGTACGAGCAGTACTTC. It is translated as CSAPDRGRLYEQYF.

Concerning this clonotype: Being one base from a much bigger clone, this may be a read error. The chain combines TRBV7-2 with TRBJ2-1; the match to TRBD2 covers 11 bases. This CDR3 region has 16 residues. Per germline, CDR1 SGHTA and CDR2 FQGNSA. CDR3 residues: CDSSLAGGSSYNEQFF. In DNA form, the CDR3 reads TGTGACAGCAGCTTAGCGGGGGGGAGCTCCTACAATGAGCAGTTCTTC.

This clonotype was picked up a small number of times. The chain links TRBV7-9 to TRBJ2-7, with D possibly matching TRBD2 (6 bases). This CDR3 spans 15 amino acids. In germline, CDR1 is SEHNR, CDR2 FQNEAQ (reference sequence). Trimming cost V 2 bases and J 0 bases, with 11 bases left between them. The CDR3 DNA reads as TGTGCCAGCAGCTTAAGGGACTTTCACTCCTACGAGCAGTACTTC. Translating it yields CASSLRDFHSYEQYF. Full variable domain (remainder filled in from reference TRBV7-9 and TRBJ2-7): DTGVSQNPRHKITKRGQNVTFRCDPISEHNRLYWYRQTLGQGPEFLTYFQNEAQLEKSRLLSDRFSAERPKGSFSTLEIQRTEQGDSAMYLCASSLRDFHSYEQYFGPGTRLTVT.